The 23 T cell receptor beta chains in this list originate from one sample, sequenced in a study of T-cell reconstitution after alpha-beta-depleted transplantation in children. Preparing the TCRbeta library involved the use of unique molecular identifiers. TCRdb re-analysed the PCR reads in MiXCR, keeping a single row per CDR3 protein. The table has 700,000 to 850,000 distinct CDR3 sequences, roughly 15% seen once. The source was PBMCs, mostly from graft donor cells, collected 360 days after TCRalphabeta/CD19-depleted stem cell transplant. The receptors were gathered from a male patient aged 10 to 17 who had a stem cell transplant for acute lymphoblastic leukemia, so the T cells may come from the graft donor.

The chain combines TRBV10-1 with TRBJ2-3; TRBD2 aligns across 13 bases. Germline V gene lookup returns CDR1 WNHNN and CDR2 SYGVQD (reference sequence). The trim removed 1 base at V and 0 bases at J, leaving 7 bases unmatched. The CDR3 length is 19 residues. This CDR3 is CASSEWGLAGTTSTDTQYF. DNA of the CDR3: TGCGCCAGCAGTGAGTGGGGACTAGCGGGAACAACTAGCACAGATACGCAGTATTTT.

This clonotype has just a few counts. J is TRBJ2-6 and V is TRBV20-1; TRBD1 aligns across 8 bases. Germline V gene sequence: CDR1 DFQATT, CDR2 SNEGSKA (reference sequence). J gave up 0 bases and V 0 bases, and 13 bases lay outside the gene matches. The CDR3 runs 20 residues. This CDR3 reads CSARDGWGQAHSSGANVLTF. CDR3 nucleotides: TGCAGTGCTAGAGATGGGTGGGGACAGGCCCACTCCTCTGGGGCCAACGTCCTGACTTTC.

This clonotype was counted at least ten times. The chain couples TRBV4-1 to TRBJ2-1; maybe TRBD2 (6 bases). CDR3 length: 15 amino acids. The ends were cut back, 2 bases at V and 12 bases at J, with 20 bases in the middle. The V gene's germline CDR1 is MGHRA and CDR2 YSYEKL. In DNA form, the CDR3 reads TGCGCCAGCAGCCAAAGGGGACTCCCCCCTAGATGGCAGTTCTTC. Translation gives CASSQRGLPPRWQFF.

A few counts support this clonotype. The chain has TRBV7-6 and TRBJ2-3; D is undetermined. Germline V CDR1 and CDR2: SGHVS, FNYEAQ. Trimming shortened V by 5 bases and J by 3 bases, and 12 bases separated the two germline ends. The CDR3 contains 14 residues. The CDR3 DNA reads TGTGCCAGCAGCCACCTGTGGGTTACAGATACGCAGTATTTT. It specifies CASSHLWVTDTQYF.

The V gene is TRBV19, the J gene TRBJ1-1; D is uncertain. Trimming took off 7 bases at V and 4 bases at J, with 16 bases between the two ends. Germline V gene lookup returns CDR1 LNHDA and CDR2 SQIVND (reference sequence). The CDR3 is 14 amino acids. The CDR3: CASIVRGPGTEAFF. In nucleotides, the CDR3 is TGTGCCAGTATAGTTAGAGGGCCTGGCACTGAAGCTTTCTTT.

The CDR3 sequence: CASSPGQVSGGYTF. CDR3 sequence (DNA): TGCGCCAGCAGCCCCGGACAGGTATCGGGTGGCTACACCTTC. This chain connects TRBV5-1 to TRBJ1-2; 7 nucleotides line up with TRBD1. Germline CDR1 SGHRS, CDR2 YFSETQ. This CDR3 has 14 residues. The J segment lost 7 bases and the V segment lost 4 bases, leaving 10 bases of the junction unmatched.

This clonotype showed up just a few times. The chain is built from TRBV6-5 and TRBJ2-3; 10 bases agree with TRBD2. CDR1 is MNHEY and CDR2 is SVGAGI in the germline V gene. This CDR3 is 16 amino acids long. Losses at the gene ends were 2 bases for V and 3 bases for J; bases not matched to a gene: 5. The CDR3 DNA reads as TGTGCCAGCAGTTACGGGGCTAGCGGGAGTACAGATACGCAGTATTTT. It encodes CASSYGASGSTDTQYF.

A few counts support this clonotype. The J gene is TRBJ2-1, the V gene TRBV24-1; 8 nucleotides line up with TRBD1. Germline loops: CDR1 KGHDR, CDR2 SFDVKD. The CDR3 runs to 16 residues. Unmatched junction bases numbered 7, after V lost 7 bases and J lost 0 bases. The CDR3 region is CATSKHQGASYNEQFF. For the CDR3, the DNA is TGTGCCACCAGCAAGCATCAGGGGGCCTCCTACAATGAGCAGTTCTTC.

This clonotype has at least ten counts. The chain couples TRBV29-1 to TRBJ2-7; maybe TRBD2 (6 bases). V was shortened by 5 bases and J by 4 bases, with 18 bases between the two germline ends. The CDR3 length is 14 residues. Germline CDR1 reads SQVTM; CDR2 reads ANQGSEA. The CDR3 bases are TGCAGCGTTCTCCTCGGGGGACTGCAATACGAGCAGTACTTC. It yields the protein CSVLLGGLQYEQYF.

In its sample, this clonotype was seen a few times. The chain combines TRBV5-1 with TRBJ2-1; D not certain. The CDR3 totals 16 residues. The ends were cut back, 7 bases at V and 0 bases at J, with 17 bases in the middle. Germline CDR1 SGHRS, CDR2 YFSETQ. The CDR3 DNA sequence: TGCGCCAGCCACCAACCCTACGTGTTCTCCTACAATGAGCAGTTCTTC. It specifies CASHQPYVFSYNEQFF.

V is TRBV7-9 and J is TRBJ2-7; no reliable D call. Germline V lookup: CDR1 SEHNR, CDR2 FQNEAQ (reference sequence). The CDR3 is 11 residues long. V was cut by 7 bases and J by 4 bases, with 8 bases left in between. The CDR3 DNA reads TGTGCCAGCACGGAAGGGTACGAGCAGTACTTC. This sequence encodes CASTEGYEQYF.

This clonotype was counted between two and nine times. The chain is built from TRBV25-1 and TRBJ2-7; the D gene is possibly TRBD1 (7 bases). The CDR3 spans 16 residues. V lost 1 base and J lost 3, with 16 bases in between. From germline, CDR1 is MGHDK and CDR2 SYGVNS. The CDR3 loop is CASSELGGGGIYEQYF. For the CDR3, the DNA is TGTGCCAGCAGTGAATTGGGAGGAGGGGGCATCTACGAGCAGTACTTC.

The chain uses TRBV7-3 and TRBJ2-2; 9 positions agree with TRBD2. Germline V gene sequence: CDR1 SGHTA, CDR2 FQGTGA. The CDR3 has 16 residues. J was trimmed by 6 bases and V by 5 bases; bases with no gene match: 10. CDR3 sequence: CASSPGLASFPGELFF. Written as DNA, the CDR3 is TGTGCCAGCAGCCCCGGACTAGCGAGTTTTCCCGGGGAGCTGTTTTTT.

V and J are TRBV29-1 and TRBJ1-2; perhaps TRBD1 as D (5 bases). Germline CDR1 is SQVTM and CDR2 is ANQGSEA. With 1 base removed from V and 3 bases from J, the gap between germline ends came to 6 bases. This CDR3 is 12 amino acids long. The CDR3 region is CSVEGGDYGYTF. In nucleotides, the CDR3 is TGCAGCGTTGAAGGAGGGGACTATGGCTACACCTTC.

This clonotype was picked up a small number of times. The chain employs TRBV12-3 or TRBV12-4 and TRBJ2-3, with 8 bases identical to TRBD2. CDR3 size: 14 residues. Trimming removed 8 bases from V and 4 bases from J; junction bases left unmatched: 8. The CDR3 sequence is CASRAREVSDTQYF. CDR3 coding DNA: TGTGCCAGCCGCGCGCGGGAGGTATCAGATACGCAGTATTTT.

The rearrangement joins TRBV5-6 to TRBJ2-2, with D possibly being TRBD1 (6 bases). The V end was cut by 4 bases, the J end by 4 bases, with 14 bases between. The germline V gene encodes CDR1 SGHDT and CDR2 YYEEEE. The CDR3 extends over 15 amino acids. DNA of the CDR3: TGTGCCAGCAGCGTGGAAGACAGGCGCACCGGGGAGCTGTTTTTT. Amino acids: CASSVEDRRTGELFF. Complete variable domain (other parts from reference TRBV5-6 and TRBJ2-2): DAGVTQSPTHLIKTRGQQVTLRCSPKSGHDTVSWYQQALGQGPQFIFQYYEEEERQRGNFPDRFSGHQFPNYSSELNVNALLLGDSALYLCASSVEDRRTGELFFGEGSRLTVL.

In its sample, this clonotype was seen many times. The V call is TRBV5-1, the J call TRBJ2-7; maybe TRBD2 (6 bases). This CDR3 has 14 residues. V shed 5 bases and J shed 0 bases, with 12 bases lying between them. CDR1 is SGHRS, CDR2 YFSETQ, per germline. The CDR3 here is CASRSGPSSYEQYF. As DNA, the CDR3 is TGCGCCAGCAGGAGCGGGCCGAGCTCCTACGAGCAGTACTTC.

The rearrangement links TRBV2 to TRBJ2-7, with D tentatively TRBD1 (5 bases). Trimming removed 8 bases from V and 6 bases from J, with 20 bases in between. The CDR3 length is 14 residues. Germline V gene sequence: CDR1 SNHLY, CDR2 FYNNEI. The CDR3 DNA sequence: TGTGCCAGCGCCACTCCAGGGTCTGTGCGCGAGCAGTACTTC. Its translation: CASATPGSVREQYF.

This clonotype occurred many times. Here the CDR3 reads CASSLATSSGELFF. In DNA form, the CDR3 reads TGCGCCAGCAGCTTGGCCACGTCGTCCGGGGAGCTGTTTTTT. V is TRBV5-1 and J is TRBJ2-2; D remains unclear. This CDR3 region has 14 residues. The germline V gene has CDR1 SGHRS and CDR2 YFSETQ. Trimming pared 0 bases from V and 6 bases from J, leaving 9 bases between.

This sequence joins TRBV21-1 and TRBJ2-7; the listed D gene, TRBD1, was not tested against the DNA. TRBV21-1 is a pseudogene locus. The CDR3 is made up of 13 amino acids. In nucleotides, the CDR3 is TGTGCCAGCAGCAAGAAGGGGTTCTACGAGCAGTACTTC. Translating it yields CASSKKGFYEQYF.

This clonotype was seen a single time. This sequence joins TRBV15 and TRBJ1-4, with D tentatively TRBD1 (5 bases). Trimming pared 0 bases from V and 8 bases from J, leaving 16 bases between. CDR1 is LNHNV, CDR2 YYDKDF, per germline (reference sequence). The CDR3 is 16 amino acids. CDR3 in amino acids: CATSREGGRVEEKLFF. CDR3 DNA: TGTGCCACCAGCAGAGAGGGTGGCAGGGTGGAGGAAAAACTGTTTTTT.

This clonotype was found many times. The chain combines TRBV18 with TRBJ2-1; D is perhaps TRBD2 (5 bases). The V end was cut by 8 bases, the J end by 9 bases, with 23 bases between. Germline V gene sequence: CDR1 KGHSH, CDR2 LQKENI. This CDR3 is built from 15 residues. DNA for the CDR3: TGTGCCAGCACATTACTAGATCTTACTATCGGTGAGCAGTTCTTC. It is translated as CASTLLDLTIGEQFF.

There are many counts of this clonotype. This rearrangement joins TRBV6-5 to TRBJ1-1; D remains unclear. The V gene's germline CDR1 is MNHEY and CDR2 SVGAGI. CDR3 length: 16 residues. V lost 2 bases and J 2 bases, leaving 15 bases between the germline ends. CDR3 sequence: CASSYGSGRLNTEAFF. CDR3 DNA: TGTGCCAGCAGTTACGGGTCCGGCCGACTTAACACTGAAGCTTTCTTT.